One T cell receptor beta chain is described in this entry. Its target is unknown. The sample comes from a study of T-cell memory formation after mild COVID-19. In the study overall: Most TCR clusters belonged to a single donor. Findings and limits, study-wide: Chiefly within CM and EM were the contracting CD4+ clones; CD8+ ones were within EMRA. Clones from the second wave (peaking day 37) had unconfirmed SARS-CoV-2 specificity. Memory from before infection featured some responding clones, which suggests cross-reactive memory joined.

TCRdb analysed the 5' RACE reads with MiXCR anew, one entry per CDR3 protein. The sample carries hundreds of thousands of distinct CDR3 sequences, about 16% recorded once. This CDR3 contains 15 residues. V lost 6 bases and J lost 1, with 13 bases in between. The receptor's source is a man younger than 35 who had mild COVID-19 (a few samples of this study predate the infection). Cell type and time point are not known. Sequencing was carried out using PBMCs or a T cell subset sorted from them (not recorded which). The rearrangement uses TRBV12-3 or TRBV12-4 and TRBJ1-5; possible D gene TRBD1, 6 bases. The CDR3 sequence: CASSTQGMSNQPQHF. CDR3 sequence (DNA): TGTGCCAGCAGCACACAGGGAATGAGCAATCAGCCCCAGCATTTT.